These 24 T cell receptor beta chains share one sample of origin, sequenced in a study of graft-versus-host responses after intestinal transplantation. The repertoire was sequenced with immunoSEQ multiplex PCR; TCRdb's copy has only in-frame clones and lacks some. The sample comprises tens of thousands of clones, over 75% of which are singletons, and 0.39% rests with the top ten. What these receptors recognize is not known. The sample was unstimulated CD4+ T cells sorted from spleen or lymph node cells, taken before transplant. The receptor set was obtained from a human donor who was the organ donor for an intestinal transplant.

CDR3 amino acids: CASRRTSGDYNEQFF. The CDR3 nucleotides read TGTGCCAGCAGAAGGACTAGCGGGGACTACAATGAGCAGTTCTTC. V and J are TRBV5-4 and TRBJ2-1, with 12 nucleotides matching TRBD2. The V and J ends lost 5 bases and 3 bases, in that order; junction bases with no gene match: 3. This CDR3 is built from 15 residues. Germline values: CDR1 SGHNT, CDR2 YYREEE (reference sequence). The whole variable domain, remainder taken from reference TRBV5-4 and TRBJ2-1, is ETGVTQSPTHLIKTRGQQVTLRCSSQSGHNTVSWYQQALGQGPQFIFQYYREEENGRGNFPPRFSGLQFPNYSSELNVNALELDDSALYLCASRRTSGDYNEQFFGPGTRLTVL.

CDR3 protein: CASSLDRAQPQHF. DNA for the CDR3: TGTGCCAGCAGCTTAGACAGGGCTCAGCCCCAGCATTTT. This chain joins TRBV7-2 and TRBJ1-5; tentatively, D is TRBD1 (6 bases). Trimming pared 1 base from V and 6 bases from J, leaving 7 bases between. The CDR3 is 13 amino acids. Germline-derived CDR1 and CDR2 are SGHTA and FQGNSA.

V is TRBV7-2 and J is TRBJ2-5, with D maybe TRBD1 (5 bases). Trimming stripped 2 bases from V and 0 bases from J, with 7 bases between. The CDR3 has 14 amino acids. CDR1 is SGHTA, CDR2 FQGNSA, per germline. CDR3 loop: CASSLNRHQETQYF. DNA of the CDR3: TGTGCCAGCAGCTTAAACAGGCACCAAGAGACCCAGTACTTC.

This sequence joins TRBV7-2 and TRBJ2-1; 13 nucleotides line up with TRBD2. In germline, CDR1 is SGHTA, CDR2 FQGNSA. V gave up 5 bases and J gave up 4 bases; unmatched junction bases: 2. The length of the CDR3 is 15 residues. The CDR3 DNA sequence: TGTGCCAGCAGCCTGGGACTAGCGGGGTACAATGAGCAGTTCTTC. This gives the protein CASSLGLAGYNEQFF.

On this clone: The same CDR3 can be traced to other DNA sequences in this sample. The chain links TRBV20-1 to TRBJ1-2; 7 nucleotides line up with TRBD1. Germline V gene sequence: CDR1 DFQATT, CDR2 SNEGSKA (reference sequence). The CDR3 is 11 residues long. V lost 6 bases and J lost 7; bases outside the gene matches: 5. The CDR3, as DNA: TGCAGTGCCAGGACAGGCGGTGGCTACACCTTC. It encodes CSARTGGGYTF.

The chain couples TRBV10-1 to TRBJ2-2; 9 bases match TRBD2. This CDR3 contains 15 residues. Germline V gene lookup returns CDR1 WNHNN and CDR2 SYGVQD (reference sequence). V dropped 6 bases and J dropped 1; count of bases not matched to a gene: 3. As DNA, the CDR3 is TGCGCCAGCAGCCGAGCGGGGGGGAACACCGGGGAGCTGTTTTTT. Residues: CASSRAGGNTGELFF.

The rearrangement links TRBV11-3 to TRBJ2-3; possibly TRBD1 for D (5 bases). CDR3 length: 18 residues. CDR1 is SGHNT and CDR2 is YENEEA in the germline V gene. The ends were cut back, 3 bases at V and 0 bases at J, with 19 bases in the middle. The DNA of the CDR3 is TGTGCCAGCAGCTTGGGGTCTCCCAGACAGCCTAGCACAGATACGCAGTATTTT. Amino acids: CASSLGSPRQPSTDTQYF.

The table lists this clone with a few counts. A read error may account for a junction end that differs from germline. The chain joins TRBV6-1 to TRBJ2-1, with 8 bases that match TRBD2. The length of the CDR3 is 15 residues. Per the germline V gene, CDR1 is MNHNS and CDR2 is SASEGT. CDR3 sequence (DNA): TGTGCCAGCAGAGAAGGTAGCGGGGTCTACAATGAGCAGTTCTTC. It codes for CASREGSGVYNEQFF.

This rearrangement joins TRBV7-2 to TRBJ2-1; maybe TRBD2 (6 bases). The CDR3 loop spans 15 amino acids. In germline, CDR1 is SGHTA, CDR2 FQGNSA. V lost 5 bases and J lost 3, with 14 bases in between. The DNA of the CDR3 is TGTGCCAGCAGCCTAGAACTCGGGGGCTACAATGAGCAGTTCTTC. Its protein is CASSLELGGYNEQFF.

The genes are TRBV7-2 and TRBJ2-7; TRBD2 matches 11 bases. Germline values: CDR1 SGHTA, CDR2 FQGNSA. J gave up 3 bases and V 6 bases, and 10 bases lay outside the gene matches. The CDR3 spans 16 residues. The CDR3 loop is CASRPTSGAGIYEQYV. CDR3 bases: TGTGCCAGCAGACCGACTAGCGGGGCTGGGATCTACGAGCAGTACGTC.

With respect to this clone: Likely a read error: the CDR3 ends without its conserved phenylalanine or tryptophan. The chain combines TRBV5-8 with TRBJ1-5; a possible D gene is TRBD1 (5 bases). CDR1 and CDR2 from the germline V gene are SGHTS and YDEGEE. This CDR3 has 15 residues. V gave up 0 bases and J gave up 4 bases, with 11 bases separating them. CDR3 region: CASSLGRQTNQPQHL. The CDR3 coding sequence is TGTGCCAGCAGCTTGGGCCGACAGACGAATCAGCCCCAGCATCTT.

This clone was counted only a few times. The gene calls are TRBV10-3 and TRBJ1-4; 7 bases map to TRBD1. This CDR3 spans 18 amino acids. In germline, CDR1 is ENHRY, CDR2 SYGVKD. The trim removed 2 bases at V and 0 bases at J, leaving 9 bases unmatched. The CDR3, as DNA: TGTGCCATCAGTGAGGCAACAGGGACAGCAGCAACTAATGAAAAACTGTTTTTT. It yields the protein CAISEATGTAATNEKLFF.

This chain links TRBV7-2 with TRBJ2-1; 7 positions agree with TRBD2. This CDR3 region has 14 residues. Germline trimming cut 4 bases from V and 4 bases from J; bases unmatched to any gene: 4. Germline loops: CDR1 SGHTA, CDR2 FQGNSA. This CDR3 is CASSSLAEYNEQFF. In nucleotides, the CDR3 is TGTGCCAGCAGCTCTCTAGCGGAATACAATGAGCAGTTCTTC.

The chain joins TRBV10-1 to TRBJ2-3, with D maybe TRBD2 (5 bases). Germline CDR1 reads WNHNN; CDR2 reads SYGVQD (reference sequence). Deletions cut 4 bases from V and 2 bases from J, with 13 bases between. This CDR3 is 15 amino acids long. CDR3 nucleotides: TGCGCCAGCAGTGCCGCGGGCAGCCTCACAGATACGCAGTATTTT. This gives the protein CASSAAGSLTDTQYF.

V is TRBV7-9 and J is TRBJ2-3; no firm D call. CDR1 and CDR2 from the germline V gene are SEHNR and FQNEAQ (reference sequence). The CDR3 has 16 residues. Trimming removed 1 base from V and 3 bases from J, with 14 bases in between. This chain's CDR3 is CASSLGVSSGTDTQYF. The CDR3, as DNA: TGTGCCAGCAGCTTAGGGGTCAGCTCGGGTACAGATACGCAGTATTTT.

This chain connects TRBV28 to TRBJ2-7; 7 bases match TRBD1. The V segment lost 6 bases and the J segment 4 bases; nucleotides outside the gene matches: 3. CDR1 MDHEN and CDR2 SYDVKM come from the germline V gene. The CDR3 runs to 12 residues. CDR3: CASSSGGYEQYV. The CDR3 region has the DNA TGTGCCAGCAGCTCAGGGGGATACGAGCAGTACGTC.

In DNA form, the CDR3 reads TGTGCCAGCAGCTCGAACGGGGGGGCGACAGATACGCAGTATTTT. Its translation: CASSSNGGATDTQYF. This chain links TRBV7-2 with TRBJ2-3; 8 bases are a match to TRBD2. CDR1 and CDR2 (germline): SGHTA, FQGNSA. CDR3 length: 15 amino acids. J lost 3 bases, V lost 4 bases, and 6 bases had no gene match.

The genes are TRBV10-3 and TRBJ2-4, with TRBD1 matching 10 bases. The V and J ends lost 4 bases and 1 base, in that order; junction bases with no gene match: 1. The CDR3 length is 15 residues. Germline lookup yields CDR1 ENHRY and CDR2 SYGVKD. The CDR3 protein is CAISAGQGAKNIQYF. As DNA, the CDR3 is TGTGCCATCAGTGCGGGACAGGGGGCCAAAAACATTCAGTACTTC.

The rearrangement joins TRBV29-1 to TRBJ1-2, with 12 bases aligning to TRBD1. This CDR3 is built from 17 residues. V trimming: 4 bases; J trimming: 0 bases; junction bases outside the gene matches: 9. CDR1 is SQVTM, CDR2 ANQGSEA, per germline. CDR3 protein: CSVGGGQGAQTNYGYTF. CDR3 DNA: TGCAGCGTTGGGGGGGGACAGGGGGCGCAAACTAACTATGGCTACACCTTC.

The chain recombines TRBV4-3 with TRBJ1-5, with no clear D. Trimming stripped 0 bases from V and 10 bases from J, with 10 bases between. CDR1 and CDR2 (germline): LGHNA, YSLEER. This CDR3 contains 13 residues. The CDR3 spells CASSQEEGSPQHF. The DNA for the CDR3 is TGCGCCAGCAGCCAAGAAGAGGGCAGTCCCCAGCATTTT.

This CDR3 is CASSELGTSASGELFF. The CDR3 DNA reads as TGTGCCAGCAGTGAATTAGGGACTAGCGCTAGCGGGGAGCTGTTTTTT. The genes are TRBV2 and TRBJ2-2, with 10 bases that match TRBD2. Germline CDR1 and CDR2: SNHLY and FYNNEI. V shed 2 bases, J shed 7 bases, and the junction held 7 bases outside the gene matches. This CDR3 has 16 amino acids.

This chain joins TRBV29-1 and TRBJ2-5; 9 bases agree with TRBD2. Germline CDR1 reads SQVTM; CDR2 reads ANQGSEA. This CDR3 region has 14 residues. V shed 2 bases, J shed 7 bases, and the junction held 8 bases outside the gene matches. The CDR3: CSVESPSGVGTQYF. The CDR3, as DNA: TGCAGCGTTGAATCCCCTAGCGGGGTTGGGACCCAGTACTTC.

CDR3 loop: CASSQPQGRETQYF. In DNA form, the CDR3 reads TGCGCCAGCAGCCAACCCCAGGGGCGAGAGACCCAGTACTTC. The rearrangement uses TRBV4-1 and TRBJ2-5, with a tentative D call TRBD1 (6 bases). This CDR3 is 14 amino acids long. Germline values: CDR1 MGHRA, CDR2 YSYEKL. Between the trimmed V and J ends, which lost 2 bases and 4 bases, there was a span of 11 bases.

This clone was seen a handful of times. The CDR3 nucleotides read TGTGCCAGTCGCACAGGCTTAGGAGGCTACACCTTC. Its protein product is CASRTGLGGYTF. V is TRBV19 and J is TRBJ1-2; D might be TRBD1 (5 bases). Looked up from germline, CDR1 is LNHDA and CDR2 is SQIVND (reference sequence). Trimming cost V 8 bases and J 8 bases, with 15 bases left between them. The CDR3 is made up of 12 amino acids.